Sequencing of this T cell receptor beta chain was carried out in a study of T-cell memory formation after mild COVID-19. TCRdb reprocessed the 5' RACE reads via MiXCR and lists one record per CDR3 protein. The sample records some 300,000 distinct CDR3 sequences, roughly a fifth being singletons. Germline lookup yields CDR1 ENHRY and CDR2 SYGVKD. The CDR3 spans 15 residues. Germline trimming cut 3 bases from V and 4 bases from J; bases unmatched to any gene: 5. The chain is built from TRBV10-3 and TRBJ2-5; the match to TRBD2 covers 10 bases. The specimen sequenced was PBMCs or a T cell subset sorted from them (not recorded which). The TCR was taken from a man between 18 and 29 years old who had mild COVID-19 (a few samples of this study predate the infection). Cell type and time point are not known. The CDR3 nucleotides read TGTGCCATCAGTGACCAGCGGGGGGGCCCAGAGACCCAGTACTTC. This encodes CAISDQRGGPETQYF.